These T cell receptor beta chains were read from a single sample in a study of blood T cells in healthy people across ages. TCRdb processed the 5' RACE reads anew with MiXCR; each CDR3 protein has one entry. The table has more than 800,000 distinct CDR3 sequences, under 55% seen once. Sequenced input: blood. Every receptor here comes from a woman aged 55-75 years in good health. Each CDR3 is given with its conserved first and last residue. Each record gives: V gene, J gene, D gene, clone size, CDR3 protein, CDR3 DNA. D genes are given only for firm matches. Some rows mark clone size as missing; the rest say once, few, many or name a class of expanded clone.

TRBV24-1	TRBJ2-7	NA	NA	CATSDLQALAYEQYF	TGTGCCACCAGTGACTTACAGGCTCTCGCCTACGAGCAGTACTTC
TRBV7-2	TRBJ2-1	TRBD2	few	CASSHEAGGPISSYNEQFF	TGTGCCAGCAGCCACGAAGCGGGAGGGCCGATAAGCTCCTACAATGAGCAGTTCTTC
TRBV30	TRBJ1-5	NA	NA	CAWSVSGFGQPQHF	TGTGCCTGGAGTGTATCGGGTTTCGGGCAGCCCCAGCATTTT
TRBV27	TRBJ2-7	NA	few	CASSSPRSERYYEQYF	TGTGCCAGCAGTTCCCCTAGATCTGAAAGGTACTACGAGCAGTACTTC
TRBV7-9	TRBJ2-7	NA	few	CASSAPGADEQYF	TGTGCCAGCAGCGCCCCAGGAGCCGACGAGCAGTACTTC
TRBV6-6	TRBJ1-5	NA	NA	CASSSDIQPQHF	TGTGCCAGCAGTTCCGACATCCAGCCCCAGCATTTT
TRBV20-1	TRBJ2-7	NA	NA	CRGVDGRRRSSYEQYF	TGCAGAGGCGTGGACGGACGCCGAAGGAGCTCCTACGAGCAGTACTTC
TRBV4-1	TRBJ2-3	NA	NA	CASSHGRQGLGDTQYF	TGCGCCAGCAGCCATGGTAGGCAGGGGTTGGGAGATACGCAGTATTTT
TRBV10-1	TRBJ2-7	TRBD2	NA	CASSHPRGTSGYEQYF	TGCGCCAGCAGCCACCCCCGCGGGACTAGCGGCTACGAGCAGTACTTC
TRBV4-1	TRBJ2-5	TRBD2	many	CASSQEGTSRETQYF	TGCGCCAGCAGCCAAGAGGGGACTAGCCGAGAGACCCAGTACTTC
TRBV29-1	TRBJ2-5	NA	many	CSVEPKETQYF	TGCAGCGTTGAACCCAAAGAGACCCAGTACTTC
TRBV5-6	TRBJ2-7	NA	few	CASSLFSQDSYEQYF	TGTGCCAGCAGCTTGTTCTCGCAGGACTCCTACGAGCAGTACTTC
TRBV5-1	TRBJ2-7	TRBD1	NA	CASSSPTGSYEQYF	TGCGCCAGCAGCTCCCCGACAGGGAGCTACGAGCAGTACTTC
TRBV20-1	TRBJ2-1	TRBD2	NA	CSARRLAGWEQFF	TGCAGTGCTAGGCGCCTAGCGGGCTGGGAGCAGTTCTTC
TRBV12-5	TRBJ2-7	NA	NA	CASGQGPPYEQYF	TGTGCTAGTGGTCAGGGACCCCCCTACGAGCAGTACTTC
TRBV7-2	TRBJ1-6	TRBD1	NA	CASSSGQALNSPLHF	TGTGCCAGCAGCTCAGGACAGGCCCTTAATTCACCCCTCCACTTT
TRBV12-3/TRBV12-4	TRBJ2-3	TRBD2	NA	CASRVTGGSNTQYF	TGTGCCAGCAGGGTGACTGGCGGGAGCAATACGCAGTATTTT
TRBV5-1	TRBJ2-3	TRBD1	NA	CASSLTSGTGPSTDTQYF	TGCGCCAGCAGCTTGACTTCCGGGACAGGCCCGAGCACAGATACGCAGTATTTT
TRBV9	TRBJ2-3	TRBD1	NA	CASSRQHEQGITDTQYF	TGTGCCAGCAGCAGACAACACGAACAGGGGATCACAGATACGCAGTATTTT
TRBV7-2	TRBJ2-3	TRBD2	NA	CASSFWTSGRATDTQYF	TGTGCCAGCAGCTTCTGGACTAGCGGGAGGGCCACAGATACGCAGTATTTT
TRBV12-3/TRBV12-4	TRBJ2-1	TRBD1	NA	CVSKPPGQVWGNEQFF	TGTGTCAGCAAACCCCCGGGACAGGTTTGGGGCAATGAGCAGTTCTTC
TRBV29-1	TRBJ2-5	NA	many	CSVIGETQYF	TGCAGCGTGATAGGAGAGACCCAGTACTTC
TRBV4-1	TRBJ2-7	NA	NA	CASSQEEGGVWNEQYF	TGCGCCAGCAGCCAAGAGGAGGGAGGCGTATGGAATGAGCAGTACTTC
TRBV3-1	TRBJ2-1	NA	NA	CASSQGDGYNEQFF	TGTGCCAGCAGCCAAGGGGACGGGTACAATGAGCAGTTCTTC
TRBV20-1	TRBJ2-5	NA	NA	CSASLPGRDWLQETQYF	TGCAGTGCTAGTCTCCCAGGCCGGGACTGGTTACAAGAGACCCAGTACTTC
TRBV3-1	TRBJ2-4	NA	NA	CASSIRPGGVQYF	TGTGCCAGCAGCATTCGGCCCGGGGGAGTTCAGTACTTC